This T cell receptor beta chain was sequenced for a study of blood T cell repertoires in COVID-19. Study in general: Whether acute or convalescent, the COVID-19 samples came from the United States, Italy and Spain. T cells, B-cell-depleted T cells, or PBMCs provided the cDNA or gDNA that served as material.

In the authors' workflow: Estimation of nucleated cell counts was performed using reference gene primer amplification. Sequencing was performed with immunoSEQ multiplex PCR; in TCRdb, only in-frame clones are kept and a portion is missing. That table supplies the V and J calls and clone size; D and trimming were determined from the DNA. The data contain 86,000 or so clones, roughly 86% of them seen just once; the ten biggest clones take up around 4.5%. Trimming took off 4 bases at V and 6 bases at J, with 14 bases between the two ends. This CDR3 spans 13 amino acids. Germline V CDR1 and CDR2: SGHRS, YFSETQ.

Sequenced: peripheral blood. The sequence derives from a man aged 45-65 years with active or convalescent COVID-19. The J gene is TRBJ2-7, the V gene TRBV5-1; perhaps TRBD1 as D (6 bases). CDR3 in amino acids: CASSEGQQGEQYF. CDR3 DNA: TGCGCCAGCAGCGAGGGGCAACAGGGCGAGCAGTACTTC.